This T cell receptor (beta chain) was recovered during a study of shared T cell receptors in the human thymus. Profiling relied on immunoSEQ multiplex PCR, and the TCRdb table lists in-frame clones only, not all of them. The table shows roughly 700,000 clones, with around 89% occurring only once. These data were also filed under a second study, of human thymus T cells. Turning to that study: Having corrective surgery for congenital heart defects, healthy Finnish infants were the ones who donated. Surgeons resected thymus tissue during corrective heart surgery. Highly overlapping thymic repertoires among unrelated individuals were reported in related research.

Source material: thymocytes. The clonotype originates from a boy under three years old with a congenital heart defect.

The CDR3 sequence: CASGLGYRTERHEAFF. Written as DNA, the CDR3 is TGTGCTAGTGGTTTGGGATATAGAACAGAGAGACATGAAGCTTTCTTT. This chain uses TRBV12-5 with TRBJ1-1; D is unresolved. The V end was cut by 1 base, the J end by 7 bases, with 19 bases between. Looked up from germline, CDR1 is LGHNT and CDR2 is FRNRAP. CDR3 length: 16 amino acids.